This TCR beta chain was identified during a study of T cell repertoires in cytomegalovirus infection. Study as a whole: It can be stated that public TCR beta signatures indicated CMV infection as well as a matching HLA type. General observations from the study: Identification of carriers of CMV plus the relevant HLA was performed using cumulative public TCR beta family frequency. Predominance within the ex vivo response was attributable to HLA-C-restricted CMV-specific TCR beta clonotypes.

In germline, CDR1 is SGHTA, CDR2 FQGTGA. This CDR3 spans 13 amino acids. Trimming left V 4 bases short and J 5 bases short, with 11 bases between. TCRdb analysed the reads with MiXCR anew, one entry per CDR3 protein. The sample lists roughly 600,000 distinct CDR3 sequences, approximately 25% occurring once. This clonotype turned up a few times. Antigen specificity is unknown. This receptor was identified in a human donor in good health (CMV status not recorded). Some clones in this sample may be carry-over from other donors' samples. The chain joins TRBV7-3 to TRBJ2-5; TRBD1 might be the D (5 bases). Sequenced sample: CD8+ T cells from PBMCs. CDR3 DNA sequence: TGTGCCAGCAGCTCTAGGGGTGATGAGACCCAGTACTTC. This translates into CASSSRGDETQYF.